This T cell receptor (beta chain) was captured by sequencing in a study of blood T cell repertoires in COVID-19. About the research overall: Donors in the United States, Italy and Spain gave samples during acute or convalescent COVID-19. The cDNA or gDNA used as material had been derived from T cells, B-cell-depleted T cells, or PBMCs.

Profiled with immunoSEQ multiplex PCR; TCRdb holds only in-frame clones, not every one. The sample lists around 210,000 clones, around 88% seen once, with roughly 1.5% in the top ten. CDR1 and CDR2 (germline): SGHTA, FQGNSA. The CDR3 runs 14 residues. The trim removed 6 bases at V and 7 bases at J, leaving 8 bases unmatched. This receptor was identified in a man aged 18 to 29 with active or convalescent COVID-19. The sample taken for sequencing was peripheral blood. The chain has TRBV7-2 and TRBJ2-1; 8 bases map to TRBD2. This chain's CDR3 is CASRPPGGPNEQFF. As DNA, the CDR3 is TGTGCCAGCAGACCCCCGGGGGGGCCAAATGAGCAGTTCTTC.